The 17 T cell receptor beta chains in this list originate from one sample, sequenced in a study of immunodeficiency. Notes on the study in general: In CD4+ T cells, patient V-J pairing and entropy resembled controls.

These TCRs' antigens remain unknown. Sequencing was performed with immunoSEQ multiplex PCR; in TCRdb, only in-frame clones are kept and a portion is missing. The table shows a few thousand clones, with 86% occurring only once. Sample: CD4+ T cells from blood. These receptors were collected from a woman aged 18-29 years with POLD1 deficiency.

The table lists this clone with a count of one. The chain has TRBV7-2 and TRBJ2-5, with 7 bases fitting TRBD1. V dropped 7 bases and J dropped 7; count of bases not matched to a gene: 9. This CDR3 has 13 residues. Germline V gene data show CDR1 as SGHTA and CDR2 as FQGNSA. The DNA of the CDR3 is TGTGCCAGCACCCCGGCCCCAGGGGGGACCCAGTACTTC. As protein: CASTPAPGGTQYF.

This clone appeared a single time. The rearrangement joins TRBV24-1 to TRBJ2-1; the match to TRBD2 covers 9 bases. The CDR3 covers 19 residues. Germline values: CDR1 KGHDR, CDR2 SFDVKD. The J segment lost 4 bases and the V segment lost 3 bases, leaving 15 bases of the junction unmatched. CDR3 DNA sequence: TGTGCCACCAGTGATGGGCTAGCGGGAAAAAGATCCTATTACAATGAGCAGTTCTTC. As protein: CATSDGLAGKRSYYNEQFF.

This chain connects TRBV12-5 to TRBJ1-6, with D possibly being TRBD1 (6 bases). The CDR3 loop spans 15 amino acids. Trimming removed 2 bases at V and 7 bases at J, with 12 bases between. CDR1 is LGHNT, CDR2 FRNRAP, per germline. This CDR3 is CASGLLGRGNSPLHF. In nucleotides, the CDR3 is TGTGCTAGTGGTTTGTTAGGCAGGGGCAATTCACCCCTCCACTTT.

The V gene is TRBV11-3, the J gene TRBJ1-6; no reliable D call. The CDR3 loop spans 13 amino acids. Deletions cut 1 base from V and 5 bases from J, with 3 bases between. Germline V CDR1 and CDR2: SGHNT, YENEEA. CDR3 sequence reads: CASSLGNNSPLHF. CDR3 coding DNA: TGTGCCAGCAGCTTAGGGAATAATTCACCCCTCCACTTT.

The genes are TRBV18 and TRBJ2-3; no definite D call. The CDR3 has 11 residues. Germline V gene lookup returns CDR1 KGHSH and CDR2 LQKENI. With 3 bases removed from V and 6 bases from J, the gap between germline ends came to 4 bases. The CDR3 nucleotides are TGTGCCAGCTCACCTACTGATACGCAGTATTTT. This sequence encodes CASSPTDTQYF.

This chain links TRBV27 with TRBJ2-1; 13 bases map to TRBD2. CDR3 length equals 18 residues. Trimming at V came to 5 bases and at J to 3 bases, leaving 10 bases not matched to a gene. Germline loops: CDR1 MNHEY, CDR2 SMNVEV (reference sequence). The CDR3 DNA follows: TGTGCCAGCAGTCCTCGGACTAGCGGGAGAGGTTACTACAATGAGCAGTTCTTC. It specifies CASSPRTSGRGYYNEQFF.

V gene TRBV15 combines with J gene TRBJ1-1; D is unresolved. V was pared by 1 base and J by 1 base, with 10 bases between. The length of the CDR3 is 15 residues. Germline-derived CDR1 and CDR2 are LNHNV and YYDKDF (reference sequence). CDR3: CATSRGSEGNTEAFF. DNA of the CDR3: TGTGCCACCAGCAGAGGGAGCGAAGGGAACACTGAAGCTTTCTTT. The full variable domain, rest sourced from reference TRBV15 and TRBJ1-1, is DAMVIQNPRYQVTQFGKPVTLSCSQTLNHNVMYWYQQKSSQAPKLLFHYYDKDFNNEADTPDNFQSRRPNTSFCFLDIRSPGLGDTAMYLCATSRGSEGNTEAFFGQGTRLTVV.

The chain uses TRBV21-1 and TRBJ2-3; the table gives TRBD1 as D, unverified against the DNA. TRBV21-1 is recorded as a pseudogene. The CDR3 has 14 amino acids. This CDR3 reads CASSKTGATDTQYF. In nucleotides, the CDR3 is TGTGCCAGCAGCAAGACAGGGGCGACAGATACGCAGTATTTT.

The rearrangement uses TRBV7-9 and TRBJ1-2, with D maybe TRBD1 (5 bases). V was clipped by 9 bases and J by 6 bases, with 20 bases between them. This CDR3 is 14 amino acids long. Germline V gene lookup returns CDR1 SEHNR and CDR2 FQNEAQ (reference sequence). CDR3 nucleotide sequence: TGTGCCAGTACAAGAGGGGAGGGCCTTAATGGCTACACCTTC. Its protein product is CASTRGEGLNGYTF.

This chain links TRBV5-1 with TRBJ1-4; no firm D call. The CDR3 extends over 13 amino acids. V shed 0 bases and J shed 8 bases, with 8 bases lying between them. CDR1 and CDR2 (germline): SGHRS, YFSETQ. Written as DNA, the CDR3 is TGCGCCAGCAGCTTGGAAGCAGCCGAAAAACTGTTTTTT. It codes for CASSLEAAEKLFF.

As DNA, the CDR3 is TGCGCCAGCAGCCCACGGGAGCTAGCGGGGGATACGCAGTATTTT. Translated, it gives CASSPRELAGDTQYF. The chain links TRBV5-1 to TRBJ2-3; 9 positions agree with TRBD2. The V segment lost 4 bases and the J segment 6 bases; nucleotides outside the gene matches: 9. The CDR3 has 15 residues. Germline V gene data show CDR1 as SGHRS and CDR2 as YFSETQ.

This clone came up once. This sequence joins TRBV18 and TRBJ1-5, with D uncertain. Deletions cut 2 bases from V and 5 bases from J, with 7 bases between. Per the germline V gene, CDR1 is KGHSH and CDR2 is LQKENI. This CDR3 has 13 residues. The CDR3 DNA reads as TGTGCCAGCTCACCAGGGGTAGATCAGCCCCAGCATTTT. Protein sequence: CASSPGVDQPQHF.

The chain has TRBV27 and TRBJ2-7, with TRBD1 matching over 8 bases. V trimming: 5 bases; J trimming: 7 bases; junction bases outside the gene matches: 13. Germline values: CDR1 MNHEY, CDR2 SMNVEV (reference sequence). The CDR3 has 15 amino acids. The CDR3 reads CASSPHPDRAREQYF. The CDR3 nucleotides are TGTGCCAGCAGTCCACATCCGGACAGGGCGCGGGAGCAGTACTTC.

The gene calls are TRBV10-3 and TRBJ2-3, with D perhaps TRBD1 (5 bases). CDR3 length: 13 amino acids. Trimming pared 6 bases from V and 3 bases from J, leaving 10 bases between. CDR1 ENHRY and CDR2 SYGVKD come from the germline V gene. The chain's CDR3 is CAIRHPGTDTQYF. The CDR3, as DNA: TGTGCCATCAGGCATCCAGGGACAGATACGCAGTATTTT.

The chain joins TRBV5-5 to TRBJ2-7; D possibly corresponds to TRBD1 (5 bases). The V and J ends lost 5 bases and 7 bases respectively, with 22 bases between them. CDR1 SGHKS and CDR2 YYEKEE come from the germline V gene (reference sequence). The CDR3 loop spans 15 amino acids. The CDR3 DNA follows: TGTGCCAGCAGGCCCTCACAGGTTTCGCTGGGGGAGCAGTACTTC. Translated: CASRPSQVSLGEQYF.

This clone was seen a single time. The CDR3: CASRPQGAHTEAFF. CDR3 DNA sequence: TGTGCCTCAAGGCCACAGGGGGCCCACACTGAAGCTTTCTTT. The chain has TRBV3-1 (or the pseudogene TRBV3-2) and TRBJ1-1; 9 bases fit TRBD1. Per germline, CDR1 LGHDT and CDR2 YNNKEL (reference sequence). J gave up 3 bases and V 11 bases, and 10 bases lay outside the gene matches. The CDR3 runs to 14 residues.

The chain employs TRBV19 and TRBJ2-1, with a possible D match to TRBD1 (6 bases). CDR1 is LNHDA, CDR2 SQIVND, per germline (reference sequence). Deletions cut 7 bases from V and 4 bases from J, with 17 bases between. There are 15 residues in the CDR3. The CDR3, as DNA: TGTGCCAGTACCTCCGGGACATTTACGTACAATGAGCAGTTCTTC. Translating gives CASTSGTFTYNEQFF.